What follows are 3 T cell receptor beta chains derived from one specimen sequenced in a study of shared clonotypes between healthy human individuals. This table comes from immunoSEQ multiplex PCR, and its TCRdb copy is limited to in-frame clones, with some not included. The top ten hold roughly 1.4% of the sample, which has some 1 million clones, approximately 76% seen once. Specimen: memory CD4+ T cells sorted from blood. Subset reported: CD45RA-negative fraction. These receptors all stem from a man aged 18 to 35 in good health.

The V call is TRBV5-1, the J call TRBJ1-1, with no clear D. The germline CDR1 and CDR2 sequences are SGHRS and YFSETQ. V lost 4 bases and J lost 1, with 11 bases in between. The length of the CDR3 is 14 residues. The CDR3 region is CASSVFPGNTEAFF. Written as DNA, the CDR3 is TGCGCCAGCAGCGTCTTTCCCGGGAACACTGAAGCTTTCTTT.

This clone showed up just once. The chain joins TRBV9 to TRBJ2-5; maybe TRBD2 (7 bases). The germline V and J ends were trimmed by 3 bases and 2 bases, with 14 bases remaining between them. Germline-derived CDR1 and CDR2 are SGDLS and YYNGEE. The CDR3 has 15 amino acids. The DNA for the CDR3 is TGTGCCAGCAGCGCCCAGGGGAGGGAACAAGAGACCCAGTACTTC. It is translated as CASSAQGREQETQYF. The full variable domain, its missing parts supplied by reference TRBV9 and TRBJ2-5, is DSGVTQTPKHLITATGQRVTLRCSPRSGDLSVYWYQQSLDQGLQFLIQYYNGEERAKGNILERFSAQQFPDLHSELNLSSLELGDSALYFCASSAQGREQETQYFGPGTRLLVL.

The J gene is TRBJ2-2, the V gene TRBV7-9; D gene ambiguous. V lost 4 bases to trimming and J lost 1 base, with 7 bases between them. The CDR3 contains 14 residues. From germline, CDR1 is SEHNR and CDR2 FQNEAQ (reference sequence). The CDR3 loop reads CASSSSLNTGELFF. The DNA for the CDR3 is TGTGCCAGCAGCTCCTCTCTGAACACCGGGGAGCTGTTTTTT.